The 23 T cell receptor beta chains below were found in one sample sequenced in a study of T cell responses to AZD1222 COVID-19 vaccine. Produced via immunoSEQ multiplex PCR; TCRdb's table is partial and in-frame only. The sample consists of roughly 100,000 clones, about 88% of them appearing once. The sequences come from peripheral blood, collected 28 days after the second AZD1222 dose. These receptors came from an adult who received the AZD1222 COVID-19 vaccine.

This chain joins TRBV5-1 and TRBJ2-6; D unclear. CDR1 and CDR2 from the germline V gene are SGHRS and YFSETQ. V was trimmed by 1 base and J by 2 bases, leaving 10 bases between them. CDR3 length: 16 residues. This chain's CDR3 is CASSLHRAPGANVLTF. CDR3 in DNA: TGCGCCAGCAGCTTGCACCGAGCCCCTGGGGCCAACGTCCTGACTTTC.

This clone has only one observation. The genes are TRBV7-8 and TRBJ2-1; D remains ambiguous. Germline V gene lookup returns CDR1 SGHVS and CDR2 FQNEAQ. With 3 bases removed from V and 9 bases from J, the gap between germline ends came to 12 bases. The CDR3 covers 13 residues. CDR3 in DNA: TGTGCCAGCAGCTTCCGACTCTTACCTGAGCAGTTCTTC. This codes for CASSFRLLPEQFF.

This chain uses TRBV28 with TRBJ1-4; 11 bases agree with TRBD1. CDR3 length equals 15 residues. From germline, CDR1 is MDHEN and CDR2 SYDVKM. After removal of 5 bases from V and 7 bases from J, the junction contained 6 bases not matched to a gene. CDR3 nucleotides: TGTGCCAGCAGTGCGGACAGGGGGCGAAGTGAAAAACTGTTTTTT. Its translation: CASSADRGRSEKLFF.

The chain links TRBV28 to TRBJ2-2; D may be TRBD1 (6 bases). CDR1 is MDHEN and CDR2 is SYDVKM in the germline V gene. Trimming shortened V by 1 base and J by 6 bases, and 15 bases separated the two germline ends. The CDR3 has 16 residues. CDR3 in DNA: TGTGCCAGCAGTTTATTCGGCAGGGGTGGTGCCGGGGAGCTGTTTTTT. It yields the protein CASSLFGRGGAGELFF.

The chain has TRBV28 and TRBJ1-4, with unresolved D. CDR3 length: 18 amino acids. The germline V and J ends were trimmed by 5 bases and 7 bases, with 26 bases remaining between them. The V gene's germline CDR1 is MDHEN and CDR2 SYDVKM. In DNA form, the CDR3 reads TGTGCCAGCAGTCCCTACCCCGTTATCAGGATGGAGGGTGAAAAACTGTTTTTT. It yields the protein CASSPYPVIRMEGEKLFF.

The V call is TRBV11-2, the J call TRBJ1-6; 7 positions match TRBD1. The CDR3 length is 15 residues. In germline, CDR1 is SGHAT, CDR2 FQNNGV. The V and J ends lost 5 bases and 7 bases, in that order; junction bases with no gene match: 8. CDR3 sequence: CASSPRGTANSPLHF. CDR3 DNA sequence: TGTGCCAGCAGCCCTAGGGGGACAGCAAATTCACCCCTCCACTTT.

The chain employs TRBV5-1 and TRBJ1-3; 9 bases are a match to TRBD1. Germline V gene lookup returns CDR1 SGHRS and CDR2 YFSETQ. This CDR3 spans 16 amino acids. The V gene end was trimmed by 4 bases and the J gene end by 0 bases; junction bases not matched to a gene: 5. The CDR3 region is CASSLGQGLSGNTIYF. CDR3 bases: TGCGCCAGCAGCCTAGGACAGGGGCTCTCTGGAAACACCATATATTTT.

The gene calls are TRBV30 and TRBJ2-3, with D perhaps matching TRBD1 (6 bases). Germline V gene sequence: CDR1 GTSNPN, CDR2 SVGIG (reference sequence). V lost 2 bases, J lost 4 bases, and 22 bases lay in between. The CDR3 totals 17 residues. DNA for the CDR3: TGTGCCTGGAGTTTAACGTCCGGGACACCCAGCGCAGATACGCAGTATTTT. Encoded protein: CAWSLTSGTPSADTQYF. Supplemented by reference TRBV30 and TRBJ2-3, the full variable domain reads SQTIHQWPATLVQPVGSPLSLECTVEGTSNPNLYWYRQAAGRGLQLLFYSVGIGQISSEVPQNLSASRPQDRQFILSSKKLLLSDSGFYLCAWSLTSGTPSADTQYFGPGTRLTVL.

This clone was counted a few times. This chain uses TRBV7-9 with TRBJ2-7; the D is unclear. This CDR3 has 12 residues. The germline gives CDR1 SEHNR, CDR2 FQNEAQ (reference sequence). The ends were cut back, 5 bases at V and 10 bases at J, with 15 bases in the middle. CDR3 sequence: CASSQQQLSQYF. CDR3 DNA: TGTGCCAGCAGCCAACAACAGTTAAGCCAGTACTTC.

The chain recombines TRBV5-1 with TRBJ1-6; D not certain. With 1 base removed from V and 7 bases from J, the gap between germline ends came to 9 bases. The CDR3 spans 14 residues. Per germline, CDR1 SGHRS and CDR2 YFSETQ. The CDR3 DNA reads TGCGCCAGCAGCTTGTCTCCTAGGAATTCACCCCTCCACTTT. Amino acids: CASSLSPRNSPLHF.

J is TRBJ1-1 and V is TRBV19, with a weak D call TRBD1 (5 bases). Per germline, CDR1 LNHDA and CDR2 SQIVND (reference sequence). The CDR3 spans 14 residues. The germline V and J ends were trimmed by 9 bases and 0 bases, with 14 bases remaining between them. The DNA of the CDR3 is TGTGCCAGCCAAAGGGGCATCATGAACACTGAAGCTTTCTTT. It encodes CASQRGIMNTEAFF.

The chain recombines TRBV15 with TRBJ1-2; D gene ambiguous. Per the germline V gene, CDR1 is LNHNV and CDR2 is YYDKDF (reference sequence). V lost 0 bases and J lost 6, with 2 bases in between. This CDR3 is built from 11 residues. For the CDR3, the DNA is TGTGCCACCAGCAGAGATAATGGCTACACCTTC. Translating gives CATSRDNGYTF.

The genes are TRBV3-1 (or the pseudogene TRBV3-2) and TRBJ1-1; D is unresolved. V lost 4 bases and J 1 base, leaving 4 bases between the germline ends. Germline loops: CDR1 LGHDT, CDR2 YNNKEL (reference sequence). The CDR3 contains 12 residues. In nucleotides, the CDR3 is TGTGCCAGCAGCCGTTGGAACACTGAAGCTTTCTTT. It codes for CASSRWNTEAFF.

The chain couples TRBV4-1 to TRBJ2-1, with D uncertain. V gave up 0 bases and J gave up 15 bases, with 15 bases separating them. CDR3 size: 13 residues. Germline CDR1 is MGHRA and CDR2 is YSYEKL. The CDR3 protein is CASSQDLNSLGFF. In nucleotides, the CDR3 is TGCGCCAGCAGCCAAGATTTAAACTCCCTGGGGTTCTTC.

The V and J genes are TRBV30 and TRBJ2-7; D perhaps matches TRBD2 (6 bases). Trimming took 4 bases from V and 3 from J, leaving 19 bases between them. CDR3 length equals 15 residues. The germline gives CDR1 GTSNPN, CDR2 SVGIG (reference sequence). The CDR3 coding sequence is TGTGCCTGGACCCCCCAGGTACGGGGGAACTACGAGCAGTACTTC. It yields the protein CAWTPQVRGNYEQYF. The variable domain in full, with the rest retrieved from reference TRBV30 and TRBJ2-7, is SQTIHQWPATLVQPVGSPLSLECTVEGTSNPNLYWYRQAAGRGLQLLFYSVGIGQISSEVPQNLSASRPQDRQFILSSKKLLLSDSGFYLCAWTPQVRGNYEQYFGPGTRLTVT.

This chain joins TRBV10-3 and TRBJ2-3; 8 nucleotides match TRBD1. From germline, CDR1 is ENHRY and CDR2 SYGVKD. Trimming took 3 bases from V and 3 from J; bases not matched to a gene: 5. The CDR3 runs 15 residues. The CDR3 region has the DNA TGTGCCATCAGTGATGTAACAGGGGGTACAGATACGCAGTATTTT. Amino acids: CAISDVTGGTDTQYF.

The chain combines TRBV27 with TRBJ2-7; D is uncertain. The CDR3 totals 16 residues. V shed 2 bases and J shed 4 bases, with 18 bases lying between them. Germline V gene sequence: CDR1 MNHEY, CDR2 SMNVEV (reference sequence). Here the CDR3 DNA reads TGTGCCAGCAGTTTAGCTAGGTCAGTGTCAGGATACGAGCAGTACTTC. Translating it yields CASSLARSVSGYEQYF.

The rearrangement uses TRBV5-1 and TRBJ1-2; 7 bases agree with TRBD1. The CDR3 is 15 residues long. V lost 4 bases to trimming and J lost 0 bases; unmatched junction nucleotides: 6. Looked up from germline, CDR1 is SGHRS and CDR2 is YFSETQ. The chain's CDR3 is CASSPGQSPNYGYTF. The CDR3, as DNA: TGCGCCAGCAGCCCGGGACAGAGCCCTAACTATGGCTACACCTTC.

This sequence joins TRBV19 and TRBJ2-2; no clear D gene. V dropped 2 bases and J dropped 0 bases, with 7 bases sitting between them. The CDR3 contains 15 residues. Germline-derived CDR1 and CDR2 are LNHDA and SQIVND (reference sequence). The chain's CDR3 is CASSIHDANTGELFF. CDR3 DNA: TGTGCCAGTAGTATACATGACGCGAACACCGGGGAGCTGTTTTTT.

The rearrangement uses TRBV5-1 and TRBJ2-1, with TRBD2 matching 7 bases. Trimming at V came to 3 bases and at J to 5 bases, leaving 5 bases not matched to a gene. The germline CDR1 and CDR2 sequences are SGHRS and YFSETQ. The CDR3 is 14 residues long. The CDR3 DNA follows: TGCGCCAGCAGCTCGACTAGCCCAGACAATGAGCAGTTCTTC. Translation gives CASSSTSPDNEQFF.

In regard to this clone: One junction end disagrees with the germline gene, perhaps due to a read error. The J gene is TRBJ1-1, the V gene TRBV7-8; 8 positions agree with TRBD1. The CDR3 loop spans 15 amino acids. Per the germline V gene, CDR1 is SGHVS and CDR2 is FQNEAQ. CDR3 region: CASNHQQGAFTEAFF. The CDR3 DNA follows: TGTGCAAGCAACCACCAGCAGGGGGCATTCACTGAAGCTTTCTTT.

V gene TRBV18 combines with J gene TRBJ2-7; no firm D call. Germline V gene lookup returns CDR1 KGHSH and CDR2 LQKENI. The CDR3 runs to 15 residues. The V and J ends lost 3 bases and 2 bases respectively, with 14 bases between them. The CDR3 coding sequence is TGTGCCAGCTCACCCTCGATGGGTGCTACCTACGAGCAGTACTTC. This translates into CASSPSMGATYEQYF.

CDR3 in DNA: TGTGCCAGCAGGAGTTTCGGGAAACTGTTTTTT. Translating it yields CASRSFGKLFF. The rearrangement links TRBV12-3 or TRBV12-4 to TRBJ1-4; D remains unclear. This CDR3 comprises 11 residues. The V and J ends lost 6 bases and 11 bases respectively, with 10 bases between them.